A single sample gave rise to the 12 T cell receptor beta chains below, sequenced in a study of blood T cell repertoires in COVID-19 (dated by TCRdb to the early 2020s). The library was produced with the immunoSEQ multiplex PCR assay. The source is immuneACCESS, and TCRdb retained only in-frame sequences with V and J called. Part of the clones is not carried over; for the studies checked, unresolved V genes explain less than half of this, and the remainder is unexplained. Recorded for this sample are 250,000 or so clones; approximately 91% of them occurred a single time. 0.94% of the sample is held by the ten biggest clonotypes. The sequenced sample was peripheral blood. The receptor set was obtained from a woman in her thirties or forties who had recovered from COVID-19.

The V gene is TRBV24-1, the J gene TRBJ2-1, with TRBD1 matching over 8 bases. This CDR3 is built from 20 residues. Germline-derived CDR1 and CDR2 are KGHDR and SFDVKD. The trim removed 1 base at V and 7 bases at J, leaving 20 bases unmatched. The DNA for the CDR3 is TGTGCCACCAGTGATTTCTCCCTTCCTACACAGGGGGAATTGATTAATGAGCAGTTCTTC. Residues: CATSDFSLPTQGELINEQFF.

The CDR3 sequence: CASSYEGANTGELFF. In nucleotides, the CDR3 is TGTGCCAGCAGTTACGAAGGGGCGAACACCGGGGAGCTGTTTTTT. The chain is built from TRBV6-2 or TRBV6-3 and TRBJ2-2; the D gene is possibly TRBD1 (5 bases). The CDR3 loop spans 15 amino acids. Trimming shortened V by 2 bases and J by 0 bases, and 7 bases separated the two germline ends. CDR1 is MNHEY, CDR2 SVGEGT, per germline.

This chain joins TRBV5-1 and TRBJ2-7; 8 nucleotides match TRBD1. The germline gives CDR1 SGHRS, CDR2 YFSETQ. CDR3 length: 15 amino acids. Germline trimming cut 0 bases from V and 4 bases from J; bases unmatched to any gene: 6. The CDR3 protein is CASSLATQGAYEQYF. In nucleotides, the CDR3 is TGCGCCAGCAGCTTGGCCACCCAGGGGGCTTACGAGCAGTACTTC. Variable domain in full (rest from reference TRBV5-1 and TRBJ2-7): KAGVTQTPRYLIKTRGQQVTLSCSPISGHRSVSWYQQTPGQGLQFLFEYFSETQRNKGNFPGRFSGRQFSNSRSEMNVSTLELGDSALYLCASSLATQGAYEQYFGPGTRLTVT.

The rearrangement links TRBV27 to TRBJ2-3; D may be TRBD2 (5 bases). The germline V and J ends were trimmed by 6 bases and 2 bases, with 21 bases remaining between them. The CDR3 is 17 amino acids. Germline V lookup: CDR1 MNHEY, CDR2 SMNVEV (reference sequence). The CDR3 region is CASSREARGVYTDTQYF. For the CDR3, the DNA is TGTGCCAGCAGCCGCGAGGCTCGGGGAGTCTACACAGATACGCAGTATTTT.

In the case of this clone: This specimen includes other DNA sequences encoding the same CDR3. The chain carries TRBV5-1 and TRBJ2-2; the D gene is possibly TRBD2 (6 bases). The ends were cut back, 4 bases at V and 3 bases at J, with 7 bases in the middle. The length of the CDR3 is 13 residues. Germline V lookup: CDR1 SGHRS, CDR2 YFSETQ. CDR3 sequence (DNA): TGCGCCAGCAGCCCGGGGGACACCGGGGAGCTGTTTTTT. Translation: CASSPGDTGELFF.

The chain uses TRBV4-1 and TRBJ2-7; maybe TRBD2 (6 bases). This CDR3 has 15 residues. The V gene lost 1 base and the J gene lost 2 bases, with 12 bases spanning the gap. The germline CDR1 and CDR2 sequences are MGHRA and YSYEKL. CDR3 nucleotide sequence: TGCGCCAGCAGCCAAGGACTAGAGGTCCCCTACGAGCAGTACTTC. It encodes CASSQGLEVPYEQYF.

This clone has only one observation. The rearrangement uses TRBV4-2 and TRBJ1-5; 9 nucleotides line up with TRBD1. The V gene end was trimmed by 0 bases and the J gene end by 6 bases; junction bases not matched to a gene: 6. Germline-derived CDR1 and CDR2 are LGHNA and YNFKEQ. This CDR3 is built from 16 residues. CDR3 amino acids: CASSQDPWTGAQPQHF. CDR3 nucleotides: TGTGCCAGCAGCCAAGATCCCTGGACAGGGGCTCAGCCCCAGCATTTT.

The CDR3 DNA reads TGCGCCAGCAGCTTGGGGACAGGGGCGGCCGAGCAGTACTTC. As protein: CASSLGTGAAEQYF. The rearrangement uses TRBV5-1 and TRBJ2-7, with 9 bases fitting TRBD1. The CDR3 runs to 14 residues. Germline loops: CDR1 SGHRS, CDR2 YFSETQ. V was pared by 0 bases and J by 6 bases, with 4 bases of the junction left unmatched. The variable domain in full, completed from reference TRBV5-1 and TRBJ2-7, reads KAGVTQTPRYLIKTRGQQVTLSCSPISGHRSVSWYQQTPGQGLQFLFEYFSETQRNKGNFPGRFSGRQFSNSRSEMNVSTLELGDSALYLCASSLGTGAAEQYFGPGTRLTVT.

This chain connects TRBV3-1 (or the pseudogene TRBV3-2) to TRBJ2-3; 11 nucleotides line up with TRBD2. The CDR3 is 15 amino acids. CDR1 and CDR2 from the germline V gene are LGHDT and YNNKEL (reference sequence). The trim removed 1 base at V and 3 bases at J, leaving 0 bases unmatched. The CDR3 spells CASSQASGRTDTQYF. The CDR3 DNA sequence: TGTGCCAGCAGCCAAGCTAGCGGGAGGACAGATACGCAGTATTTT.

The gene calls are TRBV27 and TRBJ1-2, with D perhaps TRBD1 (6 bases). Germline assignment: CDR1 MNHEY and CDR2 SMNVEV (reference sequence). The CDR3 totals 20 residues. Between the trimmed V and J ends, which lost 7 bases and 7 bases, there was a span of 37 bases. The CDR3 spells CASIPTLGALPRTGGRGYTF. For the CDR3, the DNA is TGTGCCAGCATCCCAACCCTGGGGGCCCTCCCCCGAACAGGAGGTCGTGGCTACACCTTC.

The chain uses TRBV28 and TRBJ2-7, with TRBD1 matching over 7 bases. CDR3 length: 15 amino acids. Trimming took 3 bases from V and 2 from J; bases not matched to a gene: 7. Germline V gene data show CDR1 as MDHEN and CDR2 as SYDVKM. The CDR3 spells CASSLRQGGPYEQYF. The CDR3 DNA reads TGTGCCAGCAGTTTGAGACAGGGTGGGCCCTACGAGCAGTACTTC.

The chain carries TRBV9 and TRBJ2-3; 15 bases match TRBD2. V lost 2 bases, J lost 6 bases, and 4 bases stayed unmatched. The CDR3 spans 16 residues. Germline-derived CDR1 and CDR2 are SGDLS and YYNGEE. CDR3 sequence: CASSVGLAGGEDTQYF. In DNA, the CDR3 is TGTGCCAGCAGCGTCGGACTAGCGGGAGGGGAGGATACGCAGTATTTT.